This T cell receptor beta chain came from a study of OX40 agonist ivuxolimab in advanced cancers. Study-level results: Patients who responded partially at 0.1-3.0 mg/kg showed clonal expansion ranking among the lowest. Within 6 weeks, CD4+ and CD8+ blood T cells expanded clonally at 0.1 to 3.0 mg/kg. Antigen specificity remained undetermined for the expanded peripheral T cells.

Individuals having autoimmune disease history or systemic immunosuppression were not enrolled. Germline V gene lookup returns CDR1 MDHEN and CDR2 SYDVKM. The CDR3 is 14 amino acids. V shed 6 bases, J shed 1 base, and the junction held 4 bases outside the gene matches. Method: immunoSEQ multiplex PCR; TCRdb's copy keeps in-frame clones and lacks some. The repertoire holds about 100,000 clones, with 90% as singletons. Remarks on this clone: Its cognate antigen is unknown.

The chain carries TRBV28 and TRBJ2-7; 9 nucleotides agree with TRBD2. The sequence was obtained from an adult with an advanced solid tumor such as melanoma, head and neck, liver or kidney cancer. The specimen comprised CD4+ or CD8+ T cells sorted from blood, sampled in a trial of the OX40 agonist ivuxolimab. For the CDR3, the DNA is TGTGCCAGCAGAGGAGCGGGAGGATCCTACGAGCAGTACTTC. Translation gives CASRGAGGSYEQYF.